This T cell receptor beta chain emerged from a study of blood T cell repertoires in COVID-19. Germline-derived CDR1 and CDR2 are MGHDK and SYGVNS. This CDR3 is 16 amino acids long. V dropped 4 bases and J dropped 9; count of bases not matched to a gene: 17. Profiled with immunoSEQ multiplex PCR; TCRdb holds only in-frame clones, not every one. The sample lists 150,000 to 200,000 clones, just over 85% occurring once. Input material: PBMCs or T cells enriched from blood (not recorded which). This chain links TRBV25-1 with TRBJ1-2; 7 bases fit TRBD1. The clonotype comes from a woman aged 18-29 years who had recovered from COVID-19. CDR3 loop: CASSVWSGGGWGSYTF. CDR3 DNA: TGTGCCAGCAGTGTATGGTCAGGAGGGGGCTGGGGGAGCTACACCTTC.